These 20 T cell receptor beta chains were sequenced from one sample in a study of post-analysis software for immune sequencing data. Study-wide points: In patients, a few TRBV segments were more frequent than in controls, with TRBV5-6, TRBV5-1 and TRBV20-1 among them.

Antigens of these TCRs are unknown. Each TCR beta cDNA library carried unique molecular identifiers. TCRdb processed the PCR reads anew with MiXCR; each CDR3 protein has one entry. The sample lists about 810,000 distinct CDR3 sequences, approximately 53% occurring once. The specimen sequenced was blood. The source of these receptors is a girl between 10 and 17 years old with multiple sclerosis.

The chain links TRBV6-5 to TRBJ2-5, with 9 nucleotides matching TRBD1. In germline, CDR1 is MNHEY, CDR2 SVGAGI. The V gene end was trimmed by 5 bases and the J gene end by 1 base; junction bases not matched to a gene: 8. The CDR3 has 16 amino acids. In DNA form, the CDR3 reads TGTGCCAGCAGTACCAACAGGGGGCCGCGCCAAGAGACCCAGTACTTC. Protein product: CASSTNRGPRQETQYF.

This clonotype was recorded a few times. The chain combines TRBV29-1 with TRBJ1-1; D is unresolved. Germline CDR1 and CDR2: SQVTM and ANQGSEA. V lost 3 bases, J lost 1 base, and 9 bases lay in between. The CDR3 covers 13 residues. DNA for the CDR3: TGCAGCGTTGATGGCTTGGCGAACACTGAAGCTTTCTTT. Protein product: CSVDGLANTEAFF.

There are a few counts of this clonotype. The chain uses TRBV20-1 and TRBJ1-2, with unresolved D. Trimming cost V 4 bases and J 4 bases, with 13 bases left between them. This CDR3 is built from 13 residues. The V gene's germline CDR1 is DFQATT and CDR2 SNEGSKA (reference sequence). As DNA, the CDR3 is TGCAGTGCTACAGGACCGGTTCTCTATGGCTACACCTTC. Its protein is CSATGPVLYGYTF.

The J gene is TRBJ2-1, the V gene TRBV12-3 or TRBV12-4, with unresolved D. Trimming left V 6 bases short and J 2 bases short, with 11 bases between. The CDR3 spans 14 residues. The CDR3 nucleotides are TGTGCCAGCAGCGGCCGGCGGCCCTACAATGAGCAGTTCTTC. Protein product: CASSGRRPYNEQFF.

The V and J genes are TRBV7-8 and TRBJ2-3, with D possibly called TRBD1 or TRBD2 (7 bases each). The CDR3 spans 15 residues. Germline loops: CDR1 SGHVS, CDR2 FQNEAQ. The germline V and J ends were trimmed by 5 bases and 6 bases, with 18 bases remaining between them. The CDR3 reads CASSTVGGGPDTQYF. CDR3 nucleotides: TGTGCCAGCAGCACGGTGGGAGGGGGCCCCGATACGCAGTATTTT.

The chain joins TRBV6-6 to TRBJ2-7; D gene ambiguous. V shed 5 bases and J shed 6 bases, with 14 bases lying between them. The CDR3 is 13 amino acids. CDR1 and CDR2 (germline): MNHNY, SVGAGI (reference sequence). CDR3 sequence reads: CASSQSREGEQYF. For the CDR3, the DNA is TGTGCCAGCAGTCAGTCGAGAGAAGGCGAGCAGTACTTC.

CDR3 coding DNA: TGTGCCAGCAGCCAAGACGACGGGTGGAGGCAGCCCCAGCATTTT. It translates to CASSQDDGWRQPQHF. This sequence joins TRBV3-1 and TRBJ1-5; D is undetermined. Germline V gives CDR1 LGHDT, CDR2 YNNKEL (reference sequence). The V and J ends lost 0 bases and 7 bases respectively, with 13 bases between them. The CDR3 extends over 15 amino acids.

This CDR3 is CASSFGHSYEQYF. In nucleotides, the CDR3 is TGCGCCAGCAGCTTCGGACATTCCTACGAGCAGTACTTC. The chain recombines TRBV5-1 with TRBJ2-7; possible D gene TRBD1, 5 bases. Germline loops: CDR1 SGHRS, CDR2 YFSETQ. With 2 bases removed from V and 1 base from J, the gap between germline ends came to 7 bases. The CDR3 has 13 residues.

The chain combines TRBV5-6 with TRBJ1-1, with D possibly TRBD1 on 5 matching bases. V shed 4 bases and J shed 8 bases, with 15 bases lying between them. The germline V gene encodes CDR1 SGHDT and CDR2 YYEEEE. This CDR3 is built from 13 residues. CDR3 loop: CASSPGYGTEAFF. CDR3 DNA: TGTGCCAGCAGCCCAGGGTACGGGACGGAAGCTTTCTTT.

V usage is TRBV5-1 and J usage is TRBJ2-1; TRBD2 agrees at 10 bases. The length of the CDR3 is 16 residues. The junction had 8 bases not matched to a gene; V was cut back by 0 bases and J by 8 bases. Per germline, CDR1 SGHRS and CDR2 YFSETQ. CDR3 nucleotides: TGCGCCAGCAGCTTGGGAAGCGGGAGGGCTTCGGATGAGCAGTTCTTC. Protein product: CASSLGSGRASDEQFF.

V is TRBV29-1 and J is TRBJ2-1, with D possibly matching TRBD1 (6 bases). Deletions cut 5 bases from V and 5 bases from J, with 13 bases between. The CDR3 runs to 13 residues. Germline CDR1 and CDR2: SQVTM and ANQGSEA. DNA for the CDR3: TGCAGCGTTAAGAACAGGGTACACAATGAGCAGTTCTTC. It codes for CSVKNRVHNEQFF.

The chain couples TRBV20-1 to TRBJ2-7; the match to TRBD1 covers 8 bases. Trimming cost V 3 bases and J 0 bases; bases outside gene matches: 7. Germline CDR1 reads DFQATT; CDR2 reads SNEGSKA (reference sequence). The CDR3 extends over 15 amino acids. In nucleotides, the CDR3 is TGCAGTGCTAGGGATGGACAGGGCAGCTCCTACGAGCAGTACTTC. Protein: CSARDGQGSSYEQYF.

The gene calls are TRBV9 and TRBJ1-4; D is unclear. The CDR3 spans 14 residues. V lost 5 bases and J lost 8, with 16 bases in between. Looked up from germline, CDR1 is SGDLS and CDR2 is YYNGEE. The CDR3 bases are TGTGCCAGCAGTCCTGGTTTGGGTAAAGAAAAACTGTTTTTT. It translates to CASSPGLGKEKLFF.

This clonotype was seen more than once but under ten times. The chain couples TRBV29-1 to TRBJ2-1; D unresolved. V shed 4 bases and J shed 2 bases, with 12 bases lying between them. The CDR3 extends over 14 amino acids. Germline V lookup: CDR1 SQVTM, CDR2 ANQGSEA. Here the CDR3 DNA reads TGCAGCGTTGTTGGGCGGCTCCCCTACAATGAGCAGTTCTTC. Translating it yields CSVVGRLPYNEQFF.

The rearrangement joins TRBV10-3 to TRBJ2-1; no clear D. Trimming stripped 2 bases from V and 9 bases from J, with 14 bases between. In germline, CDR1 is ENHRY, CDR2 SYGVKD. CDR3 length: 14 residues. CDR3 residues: CAISEAPTPGEQFF. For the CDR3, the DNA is TGTGCCATCAGTGAGGCTCCCACTCCTGGTGAGCAGTTCTTC.

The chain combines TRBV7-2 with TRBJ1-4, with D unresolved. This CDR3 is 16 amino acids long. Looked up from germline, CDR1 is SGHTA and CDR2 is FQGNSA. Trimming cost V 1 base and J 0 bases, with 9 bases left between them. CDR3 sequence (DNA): TGTGCCAGCAGCTTAGGGACCATTGCAACTAATGAAAAACTGTTTTTT. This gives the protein CASSLGTIATNEKLFF. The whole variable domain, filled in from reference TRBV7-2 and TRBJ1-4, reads GAGVSQSPSNKVTEKGKDVELRCDPISGHTALYWYRQSLGQGLEFLIYFQGNSAPDKSGLPSDRFSAERTGGSVSTLTIQRTQQEDSAVYLCASSLGTIATNEKLFFGSGTQLSVL.

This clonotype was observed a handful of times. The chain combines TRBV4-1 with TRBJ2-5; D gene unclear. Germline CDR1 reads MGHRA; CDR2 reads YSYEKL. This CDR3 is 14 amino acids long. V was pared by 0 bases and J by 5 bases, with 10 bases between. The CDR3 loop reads CASSQDHGSETQYF. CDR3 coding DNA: TGCGCCAGCAGCCAAGATCATGGTTCGGAGACCCAGTACTTC.

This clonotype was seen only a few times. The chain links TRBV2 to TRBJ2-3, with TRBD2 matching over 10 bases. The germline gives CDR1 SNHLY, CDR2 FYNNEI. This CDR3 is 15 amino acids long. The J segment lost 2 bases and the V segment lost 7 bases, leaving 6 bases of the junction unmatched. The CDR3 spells CASTIGTSDTDTQYF. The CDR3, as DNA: TGTGCCAGCACCATCGGGACTAGCGACACAGATACGCAGTATTTT. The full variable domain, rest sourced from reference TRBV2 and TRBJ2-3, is EPEVTQTPSHQVTQMGQEVILRCVPISNHLYFYWYRQILGQKVEFLVSFYNNEISEKSEIFDDQFSVERPDGSNFTLKIRSTKLEDSAMYFCASTIGTSDTDTQYFGPGTRLTVL.

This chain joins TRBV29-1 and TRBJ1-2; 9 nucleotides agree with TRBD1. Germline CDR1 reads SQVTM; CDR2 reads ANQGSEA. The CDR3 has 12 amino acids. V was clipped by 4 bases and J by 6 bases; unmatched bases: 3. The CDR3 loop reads CSVATGGHGYTF. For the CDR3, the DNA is TGCAGCGTTGCGACAGGGGGGCATGGCTACACCTTC.

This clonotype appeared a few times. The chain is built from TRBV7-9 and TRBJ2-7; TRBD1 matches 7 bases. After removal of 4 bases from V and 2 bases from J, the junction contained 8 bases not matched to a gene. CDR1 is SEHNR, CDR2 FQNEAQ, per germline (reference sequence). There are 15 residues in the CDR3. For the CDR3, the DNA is TGTGCCAGCAGCTCCACCGGGACAGCCCCCTACGAGCAGTACTTC. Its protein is CASSSTGTAPYEQYF.